This T cell receptor beta chain is from a study of control samples from healthy donors and cancer patients. V was cut by 10 bases and J by 0 bases, with 13 bases left in between. The CDR3 runs to 14 residues. Per the germline V gene, CDR1 is ENHRY and CDR2 is SYGVKD. Clones were read by immunoSEQ multiplex PCR, and TCRdb kept only the in-frame ones, dropping some. The data hold more than 95,000 clones, with roughly 92% observed a single time. The material sequenced was PBMCs. V and J are TRBV10-3 and TRBJ2-1, with D perhaps TRBD1 (6 bases). This TCR was sampled from an older man with head and neck cancer. The CDR3 is CATAPGVSYNEQFF. The CDR3 region has the DNA TGTGCCACCGCTCCAGGGGTCTCCTACAATGAGCAGTTCTTC.